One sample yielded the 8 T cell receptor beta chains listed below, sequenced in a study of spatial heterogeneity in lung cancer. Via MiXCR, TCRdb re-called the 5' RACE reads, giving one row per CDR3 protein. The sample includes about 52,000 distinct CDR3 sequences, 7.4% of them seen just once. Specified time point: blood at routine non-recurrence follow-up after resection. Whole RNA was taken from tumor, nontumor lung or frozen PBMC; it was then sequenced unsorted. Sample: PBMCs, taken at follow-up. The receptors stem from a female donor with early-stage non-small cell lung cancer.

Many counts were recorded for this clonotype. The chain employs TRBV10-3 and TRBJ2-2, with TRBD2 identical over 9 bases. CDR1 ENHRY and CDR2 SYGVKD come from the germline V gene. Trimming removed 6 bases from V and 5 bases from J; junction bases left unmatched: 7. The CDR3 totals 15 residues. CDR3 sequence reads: CAIRGAGGSTGELFF. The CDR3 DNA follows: TGTGCCATCAGGGGAGCGGGGGGATCTACCGGGGAGCTGTTTTTT.

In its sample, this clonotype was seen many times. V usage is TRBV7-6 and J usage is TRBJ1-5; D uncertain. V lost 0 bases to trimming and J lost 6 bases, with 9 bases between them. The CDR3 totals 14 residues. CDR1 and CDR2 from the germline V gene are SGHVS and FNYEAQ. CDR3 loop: CASSLAPSGQPQHF. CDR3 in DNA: TGTGCCAGCAGCTTAGCACCGAGTGGTCAGCCCCAGCATTTT.

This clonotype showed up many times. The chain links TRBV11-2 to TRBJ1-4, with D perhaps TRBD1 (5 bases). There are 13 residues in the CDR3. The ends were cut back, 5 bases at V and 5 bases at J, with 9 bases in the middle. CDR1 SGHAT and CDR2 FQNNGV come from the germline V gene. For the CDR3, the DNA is TGTGCCAGCAGCGGGGGAGAAAATGAAAAACTGTTTTTT. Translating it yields CASSGGENEKLFF.

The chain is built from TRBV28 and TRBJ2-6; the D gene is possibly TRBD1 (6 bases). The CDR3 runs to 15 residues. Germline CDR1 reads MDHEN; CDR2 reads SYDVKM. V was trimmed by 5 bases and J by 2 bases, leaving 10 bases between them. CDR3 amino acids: CASSRTGTGANVLTF. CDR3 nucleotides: TGTGCCAGCAGTCGAACAGGGACTGGGGCCAACGTCCTGACTTTC.

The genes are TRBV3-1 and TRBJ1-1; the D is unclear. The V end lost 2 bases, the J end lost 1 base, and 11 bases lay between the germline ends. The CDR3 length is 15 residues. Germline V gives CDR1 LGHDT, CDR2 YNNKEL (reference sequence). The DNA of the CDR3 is TGTGCCAGCAGCCAACCCCGACTCCCGAACACTGAAGCTTTCTTT. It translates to CASSQPRLPNTEAFF.

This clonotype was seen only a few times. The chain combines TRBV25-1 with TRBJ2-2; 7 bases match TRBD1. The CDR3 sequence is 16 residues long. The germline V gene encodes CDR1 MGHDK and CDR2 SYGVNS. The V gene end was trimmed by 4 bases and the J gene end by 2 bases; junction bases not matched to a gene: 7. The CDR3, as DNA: TGTGCCAGCAGTGCCCCCGGGACAGCCAACACCGGGGAGCTGTTTTTT. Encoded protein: CASSAPGTANTGELFF. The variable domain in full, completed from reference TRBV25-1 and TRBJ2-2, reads EADIYQTPRYLVIGTGKKITLECSQTMGHDKMYWYQQDPGMELHLIHYSYGVNSTEKGDLSSESTVSRIRTEHFPLTLESARPSHTSQYLCASSAPGTANTGELFFGEGSRLTVL.

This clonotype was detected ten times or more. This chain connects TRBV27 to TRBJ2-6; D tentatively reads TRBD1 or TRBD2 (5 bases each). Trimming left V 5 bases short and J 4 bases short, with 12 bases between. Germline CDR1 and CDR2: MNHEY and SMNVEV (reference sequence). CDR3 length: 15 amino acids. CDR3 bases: TGTGCCAGCAGTGCCGCAGGGAGCGGGGCCAACGTCCTGACTTTC. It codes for CASSAAGSGANVLTF. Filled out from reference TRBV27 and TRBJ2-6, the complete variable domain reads EAQVTQNPRYLITVTGKKLTVTCSQNMNHEYMSWYRQDPGLGLRQIYYSMNVEVTDKGDVPEGYKVSRKEKRNFPLILESPSPNQTSLYFCASSAAGSGANVLTFGAGSRLTVL.

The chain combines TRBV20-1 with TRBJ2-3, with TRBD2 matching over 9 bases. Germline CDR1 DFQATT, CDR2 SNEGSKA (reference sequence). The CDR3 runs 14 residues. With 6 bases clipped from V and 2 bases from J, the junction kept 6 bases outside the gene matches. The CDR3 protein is CSARLAEFTDTQYF. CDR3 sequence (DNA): TGCAGTGCCAGACTAGCGGAGTTCACAGATACGCAGTATTTT.